The next 17 T cell receptor beta chains were all read from a single sample in a study of vaccination and CD4 T cells after COVID-19. Their antigens are not known. Treatment reported: roughly 10-day PBMC culture with coronavirus spike peptide pools or control peptides (ViraFEST assay). An Oncomine TCR Beta short-read assay was used to sequence the DNA from cultured CD4+ T cells. MiXCR, applied by TCRdb to the PCR reads, yields one record per CDR3 protein. The sample holds 8,500 to 9,500 distinct CDR3 sequences; roughly 60% are singletons and the top ten take around 11%. The sequences come from cultured CD4+ T cells from blood, collected after SARS-CoV-2 vaccination. The receptors were gathered from a human donor with COVID-19.

This rearrangement joins TRBV7-3 to TRBJ1-2, with D unclear. The germline V gene encodes CDR1 SGHTA and CDR2 FQGTGA. Trimming stripped 4 bases from V and 3 bases from J, with 9 bases between. This CDR3 contains 13 residues. The CDR3 is CASSSGNDYGYTF. The CDR3 nucleotides are TGTGCCAGCAGCTCTGGGAACGACTATGGCTACACCTTC.

This clonotype was counted only a few times. V gene TRBV2 combines with J gene TRBJ1-5; possibly TRBD1 for D (5 bases). This CDR3 has 13 residues. Trimming left V 11 bases short and J 5 bases short, with 16 bases between. Germline CDR1 SNHLY, CDR2 FYNNEI. The CDR3 spells CAHATGTDQPQHF. The CDR3 DNA is TGTGCCCACGCCACGGGGACGGATCAGCCCCAGCATTTT.

In this sample, this clonotype turned up a few times. This chain links TRBV20-1 with TRBJ1-2; no definite D call. Germline CDR1 reads DFQATT; CDR2 reads SNEGSKA (reference sequence). The CDR3 has 10 amino acids. Trimming shortened V by 5 bases and J by 6 bases, and 7 bases separated the two germline ends. The CDR3 region is CSAGKDGYTF. The CDR3 bases are TGCAGTGCTGGGAAGGATGGCTACACCTTC.

This clonotype is deemed medium-sized (0.01 to 0.1%). This chain joins TRBV6-4 and TRBJ2-2; 9 bases match TRBD1. The germline V gene has CDR1 MRHNA and CDR2 SNTAGT. Losses at the gene ends were 5 bases for V and 4 bases for J; bases not matched to a gene: 5. The CDR3 extends over 15 amino acids. This CDR3 reads CASSSGTGSTGELFF. As DNA, the CDR3 is TGTGCCAGCAGTTCCGGGACAGGGTCCACCGGGGAGCTGTTTTTT.

This sequence joins TRBV6-1 and TRBJ1-2; 7 nucleotides align to TRBD1. V dropped 5 bases and J dropped 4; count of bases not matched to a gene: 4. CDR1 and CDR2 from the germline V gene are MNHNS and SASEGT. CDR3 size: 13 residues. CDR3 bases: TGTGCCAGCAGTCCGACAGGGTTCTATGGCTACACCTTC. This gives the protein CASSPTGFYGYTF.

This clonotype appeared a few times. This chain joins TRBV20-1 and TRBJ1-5; D might be TRBD1 (5 bases). Trimming pared 6 bases from V and 6 bases from J, leaving 18 bases between. Germline values: CDR1 DFQATT, CDR2 SNEGSKA (reference sequence). This CDR3 contains 14 residues. CDR3 sequence reads: CSAPVGTFSQPQHF. DNA for the CDR3: TGCAGTGCGCCGGTGGGGACTTTTTCTCAGCCCCAGCATTTT.

The sample holds one count of this clonotype. This chain connects TRBV29-1 to TRBJ2-2, with D unresolved. The CDR3 length is 11 residues. Per germline, CDR1 SQVTM and CDR2 ANQGSEA. Trimming cost V 2 bases and J 6 bases, with 4 bases left between them. The CDR3 is CSVESPGELFF. The CDR3 nucleotides read TGCAGCGTTGAAAGTCCCGGGGAGCTGTTTTTT.

The chain combines TRBV6-4 with TRBJ1-6; D remains unclear. Trimming removed 6 bases at V and 6 bases at J, with 18 bases between. Germline-derived CDR1 and CDR2 are MRHNA and SNTAGT. The CDR3 length is 16 residues. The CDR3 DNA reads as TGTGCCAGCAGCCGGTCGCCCGGAGGACCTAATTCACCCCTCCACTTT. It translates to CASSRSPGGPNSPLHF.

V is TRBV7-3 and J is TRBJ2-2, with a possible D match to TRBD1 (6 bases). Trimming cost V 5 bases and J 6 bases, with 7 bases left between them. Per germline, CDR1 SGHTA and CDR2 FQGTGA. There are 12 residues in the CDR3. In DNA form, the CDR3 reads TGTGCCAGCAGCCCAGGGGCCGGGGAGCTGTTTTTT. The encoded protein is CASSPGAGELFF.

This clonotype was detected only once. CDR3 nucleotide sequence: TGCAGTGCTAGAGTCAGGTTGTCCTATAATTCACCCCTCCACTTT. It codes for CSARVRLSYNSPLHF. V and J are TRBV20-1 and TRBJ1-6; D uncertain. The germline V gene has CDR1 DFQATT and CDR2 SNEGSKA (reference sequence). This CDR3 is 15 amino acids long. Trimming shortened V by 1 base and J by 1 base, and 8 bases separated the two germline ends.

The V and J genes are TRBV7-3 and TRBJ2-1, with 8 positions matching TRBD1. Per germline, CDR1 SGHTA and CDR2 FQGTGA. The CDR3 sequence is 18 residues long. V trimming: 5 bases; J trimming: 0 bases; junction bases outside the gene matches: 12. The CDR3 sequence: CASSPQGAGTGSYNEQFF. CDR3 DNA sequence: TGTGCCAGCAGCCCCCAGGGGGCGGGGACAGGCTCCTACAATGAGCAGTTCTTC.

By frequency in the sample, this clonotype is medium-sized (0.01 to 0.1%). This chain uses TRBV4-3 with TRBJ1-2; D unclear. This CDR3 comprises 17 residues. Trimming removed 4 bases at V and 2 bases at J, with 20 bases between. Germline V gives CDR1 LGHNA, CDR2 YSLEER. The CDR3 DNA reads TGCGCCAGCAGCCTCGGTGTGGGAGGGCTCGCCAACTATGGCTACACCTTC. Amino acids: CASSLGVGGLANYGYTF.

This clonotype came up a few times. This rearrangement joins TRBV20-1 to TRBJ1-5; D may be TRBD1 (5 bases). The CDR3 is 14 amino acids. Trimming removed 3 bases from V and 1 base from J, with 10 bases in between. CDR1 DFQATT and CDR2 SNEGSKA come from the germline V gene (reference sequence). The CDR3 protein is CSASLGVSNQPQHF. The CDR3 nucleotides read TGCAGTGCTAGCTTGGGGGTAAGCAATCAGCCCCAGCATTTT.

The V call is TRBV6-2 or TRBV6-3, the J call TRBJ1-2; no reliable D call. The CDR3 loop spans 13 amino acids. Per the germline V gene, CDR1 is MNHEY and CDR2 is SVGEGT. V dropped 5 bases and J dropped 2 bases, with 9 bases sitting between them. CDR3 amino acids: CASSRSGNYGYTF. The DNA for the CDR3 is TGTGCCAGCAGTCGGTCTGGGAACTATGGCTACACCTTC.

This chain joins TRBV7-9 and TRBJ2-7, with 14 bases matching TRBD2. This CDR3 region has 16 residues. V was pared by 5 bases and J by 3 bases, with 6 bases of the junction left unmatched. The germline V gene encodes CDR1 SEHNR and CDR2 FQNEAQ (reference sequence). CDR3 in amino acids: CASSRTSGGWNYEQYF. The DNA of the CDR3 is TGTGCCAGCAGCCGGACTAGCGGGGGGTGGAACTACGAGCAGTACTTC.

The rearrangement uses TRBV27 and TRBJ2-1; D remains unclear. The germline gives CDR1 MNHEY, CDR2 SMNVEV (reference sequence). This CDR3 has 15 amino acids. The V end lost 5 bases, the J end lost 0 bases, and 11 bases lay between the germline ends. The CDR3 spells CASSTTQLSYNEQFF. Here the CDR3 DNA reads TGTGCCAGCAGTACAACTCAGCTCTCCTACAATGAGCAGTTCTTC.

V gene TRBV7-2 combines with J gene TRBJ1-6; D uncertain. The V end was cut by 6 bases, the J end by 5 bases, with 11 bases between. Per germline, CDR1 SGHTA and CDR2 FQGNSA. The CDR3 consists of 14 residues. CDR3 loop: CASRPNVNNSPLHF. The CDR3 DNA sequence: TGTGCCAGCAGACCCAACGTCAATAATTCACCCCTCCACTTT.